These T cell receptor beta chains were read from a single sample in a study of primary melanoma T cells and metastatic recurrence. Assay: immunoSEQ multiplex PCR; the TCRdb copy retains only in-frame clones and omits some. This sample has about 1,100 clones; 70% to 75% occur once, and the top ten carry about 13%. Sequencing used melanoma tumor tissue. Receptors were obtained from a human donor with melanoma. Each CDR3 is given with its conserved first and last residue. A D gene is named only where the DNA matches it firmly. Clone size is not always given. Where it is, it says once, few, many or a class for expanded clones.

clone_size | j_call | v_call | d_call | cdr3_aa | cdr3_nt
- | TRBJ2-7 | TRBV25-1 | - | CASSANYLILDEQYF | TGTGCCAGCAGTGCTAACTACCTTATCTTGGACGAGCAGTACTTC
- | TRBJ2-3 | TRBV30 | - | CAWRIYTDTQYF | TGTGCCTGGAGGATTTACACAGATACGCAGTATTTT
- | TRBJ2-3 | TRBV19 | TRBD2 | CASSIDPGGSGTDTQYF | TGTGCCAGTAGTATAGACCCTGGCGGGAGTGGCACAGATACGCAGTATTTT
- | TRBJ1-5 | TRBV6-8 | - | CASSYGENQPQHF | TGTGCCAGCAGTTACGGGGAGAATCAGCCCCAGCATTTT
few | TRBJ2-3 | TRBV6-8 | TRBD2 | CASSSRLAGGGLGTDTQYF | TGTGCCAGCAGTTCTAGACTAGCGGGAGGGGGGCTTGGCACAGATACGCAGTATTTT
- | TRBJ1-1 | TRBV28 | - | CASRGGQGTEAFF | TGTGCCAGCAGAGGTGGGCAGGGGACTGAAGCTTTCTTT
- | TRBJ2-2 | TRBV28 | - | CASSAYRVGNTGELFF | TGTGCCAGCAGTGCATACAGGGTTGGGAACACCGGGGAGCTGTTTTTT
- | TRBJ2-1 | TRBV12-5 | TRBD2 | CASCVQAGGYYNEQFF | TGTGCCAGCTGTGTACAGGCGGGGGGCTATTACAATGAGCAGTTCTTC
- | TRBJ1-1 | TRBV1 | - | CASSLHLTGGPVNTEAFF | TGCGCCAGCAGCCTCCACTTAACAGGGGGACCCGTGAACACTGAAGCTTTCTTT
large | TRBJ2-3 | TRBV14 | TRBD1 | CASSTFRGSSTDTQYF | TGTGCCAGCAGCACATTCAGGGGGTCTAGCACAGATACGCAGTATTTT
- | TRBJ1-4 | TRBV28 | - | CASSSGNEKLFF | TGTGCCAGCAGTTCAGGGAATGAAAAACTGTTTTTT
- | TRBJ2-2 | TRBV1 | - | CASSLYRTGNTGELFF | TGCGCCAGCAGCCTGTACCGGACAGGGAACACCGGGGAGCTGTTTTTT
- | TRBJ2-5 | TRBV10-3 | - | CATTDRQETQYF | TGTGCCACGACGGACAGACAAGAGACCCAGTACTTC
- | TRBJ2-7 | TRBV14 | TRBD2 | CASSQTGGSWYEQYF | TGTGCCAGCAGCCAAACGGGCGGGAGCTGGTACGAGCAGTACTTC
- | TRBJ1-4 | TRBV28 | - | CASRPRGATNEKLFF | TGTGCCAGCAGACCCCGGGGGGCCACTAATGAAAAACTGTTTTTT
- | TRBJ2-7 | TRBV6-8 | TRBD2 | CASSSIGRSSYEQYF | TGTGCCAGCAGTTCGATCGGGAGGTCATCCTACGAGCAGTACTTC